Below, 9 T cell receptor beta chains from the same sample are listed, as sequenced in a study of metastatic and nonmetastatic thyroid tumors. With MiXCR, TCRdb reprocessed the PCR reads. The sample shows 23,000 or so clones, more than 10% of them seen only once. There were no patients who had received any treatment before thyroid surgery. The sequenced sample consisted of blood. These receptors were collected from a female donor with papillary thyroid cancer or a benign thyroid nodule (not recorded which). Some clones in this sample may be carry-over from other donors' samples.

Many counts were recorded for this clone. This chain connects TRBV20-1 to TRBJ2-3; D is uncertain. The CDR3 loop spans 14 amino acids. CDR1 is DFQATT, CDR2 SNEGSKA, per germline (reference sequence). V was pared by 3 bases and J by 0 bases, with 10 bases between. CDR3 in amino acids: CSASNWSSTDTQYF. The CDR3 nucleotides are TGCAGTGCTAGTAATTGGTCTAGCACAGATACGCAGTATTTT.

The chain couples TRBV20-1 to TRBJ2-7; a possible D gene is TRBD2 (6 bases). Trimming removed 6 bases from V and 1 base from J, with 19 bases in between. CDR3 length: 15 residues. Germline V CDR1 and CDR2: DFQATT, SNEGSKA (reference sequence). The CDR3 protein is CSAPSSGRVSYEQYF. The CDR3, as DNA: TGCAGTGCCCCGTCCAGCGGGCGGGTTTCCTACGAGCAGTACTTC.

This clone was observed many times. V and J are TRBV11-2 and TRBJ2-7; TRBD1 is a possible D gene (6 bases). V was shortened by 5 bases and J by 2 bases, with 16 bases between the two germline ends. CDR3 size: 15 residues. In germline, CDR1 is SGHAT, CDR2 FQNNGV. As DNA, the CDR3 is TGTGCCAGCAGCAAACCCGGACAGAGAGCCTACGAGCAGTACTTC. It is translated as CASSKPGQRAYEQYF.

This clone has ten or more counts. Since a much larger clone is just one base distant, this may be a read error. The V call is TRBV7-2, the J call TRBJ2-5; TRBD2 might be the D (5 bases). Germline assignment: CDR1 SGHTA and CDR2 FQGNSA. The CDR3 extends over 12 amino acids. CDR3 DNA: TGTGCCAGCAGCTCTTATGGGGAGATCCAGTACTTC. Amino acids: CASSSYGEIQYF.

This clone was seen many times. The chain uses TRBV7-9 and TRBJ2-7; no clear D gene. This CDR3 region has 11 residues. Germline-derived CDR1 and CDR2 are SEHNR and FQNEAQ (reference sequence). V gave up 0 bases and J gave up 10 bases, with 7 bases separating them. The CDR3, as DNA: TGTGCCAGCAGCTTAGCGGGTGGACAGTACTTC. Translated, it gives CASSLAGGQYF. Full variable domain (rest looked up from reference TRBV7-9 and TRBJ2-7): DTGVSQNPRHKITKRGQNVTFRCDPISEHNRLYWYRQTLGQGPEFLTYFQNEAQLEKSRLLSDRFSAERPKGSFSTLEIQRTEQGDSAMYLCASSLAGGQYFGPGTRLTVT.

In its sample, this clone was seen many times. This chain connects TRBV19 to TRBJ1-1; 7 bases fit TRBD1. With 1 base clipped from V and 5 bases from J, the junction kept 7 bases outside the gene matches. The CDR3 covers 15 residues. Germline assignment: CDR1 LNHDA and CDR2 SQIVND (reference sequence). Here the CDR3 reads CASSIGSGGRTEAFF. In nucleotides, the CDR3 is TGTGCCAGTAGTATAGGTTCAGGGGGGCGGACTGAAGCTTTCTTT.

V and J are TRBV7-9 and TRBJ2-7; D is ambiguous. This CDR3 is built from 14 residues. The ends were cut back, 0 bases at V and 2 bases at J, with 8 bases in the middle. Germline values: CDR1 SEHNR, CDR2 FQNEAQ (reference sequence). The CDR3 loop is CASSLALVAYEQYF. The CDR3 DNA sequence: TGTGCCAGCAGCTTAGCACTTGTGGCCTACGAGCAGTACTTC.

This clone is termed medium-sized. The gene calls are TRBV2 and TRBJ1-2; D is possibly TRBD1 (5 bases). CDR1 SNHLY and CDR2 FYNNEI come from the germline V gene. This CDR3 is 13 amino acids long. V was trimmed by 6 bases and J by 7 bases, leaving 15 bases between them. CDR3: CASRRGLDAGYTF. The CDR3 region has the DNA TGTGCCAGCAGGAGGGGACTCGATGCTGGCTACACCTTC.

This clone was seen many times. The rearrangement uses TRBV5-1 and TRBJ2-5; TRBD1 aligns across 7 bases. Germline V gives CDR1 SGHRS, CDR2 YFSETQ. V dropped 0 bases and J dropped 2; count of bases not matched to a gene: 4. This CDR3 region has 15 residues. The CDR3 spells CASSLEQGIQETQYF. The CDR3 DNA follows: TGCGCCAGCAGCTTGGAACAGGGGATACAAGAGACCCAGTACTTC.